This passage covers 19 T cell receptor beta chains from one sample sequenced in a study of cytomegalovirus exposure and HLA in healthy donors. In the PCR, 60 Vbeta and 13 Jbeta primers were used. Repertoires were generated with immunoSEQ multiplex PCR, while TCRdb's copy carries only in-frame clones and drops some. The data contain 200,000 or so clones, over 70% of them singletons. Material for sequencing was PBMCs. Source of these receptors: a man in his thirties or forties in good health and CMV-seronegative.

The V and J genes are TRBV18 and TRBJ2-2; the D gene is possibly TRBD2 (5 bases). Between the trimmed V and J ends, which lost 3 bases and 4 bases, there was a span of 9 bases. CDR3 size: 14 residues. CDR1 and CDR2 from the germline V gene are KGHSH and LQKENI. The CDR3 reads CASSPGVRTGELFF. CDR3 nucleotides: TGTGCCAGCTCACCGGGAGTACGCACCGGGGAGCTGTTTTTT.

The chain joins TRBV19 to TRBJ1-1, with D perhaps TRBD1 (6 bases). CDR3 length: 16 amino acids. Deletions cut 5 bases from V and 2 bases from J, with 18 bases between. The V gene's germline CDR1 is LNHDA and CDR2 SQIVND (reference sequence). The CDR3 is CASSGKHRALNTEAFF. CDR3 DNA sequence: TGTGCCAGTAGTGGGAAGCACAGGGCGCTTAACACTGAAGCTTTCTTT.

The chain combines TRBV6-6 with TRBJ1-4; possible D gene TRBD1, 6 bases. Per germline, CDR1 MNHNY and CDR2 SVGAGI (reference sequence). Between the trimmed V and J ends, which lost 8 bases and 3 bases, there was a span of 16 bases. The CDR3 is made up of 15 amino acids. CDR3: CASLNPDSPNEKLFF. CDR3 nucleotide sequence: TGTGCCAGCTTAAACCCGGACAGCCCTAATGAAAAACTGTTTTTT.

The gene calls are TRBV7-9 and TRBJ2-3, with TRBD2 matching over 8 bases. CDR1 and CDR2 (germline): SEHNR, FQNEAQ (reference sequence). J was trimmed by 5 bases and V by 5 bases; bases with no gene match: 12. The CDR3 loop spans 16 amino acids. The CDR3 DNA reads TGTGCCAGCAGCCCCAGAGGTAGCGGGGTGAAAGATACGCAGTATTTT. This encodes CASSPRGSGVKDTQYF.

The V and J genes are TRBV30 and TRBJ2-3; a possible D gene is TRBD2 (7 bases). Germline V CDR1 and CDR2: GTSNPN, SVGIG (reference sequence). The V end was cut by 4 bases, the J end by 5 bases, with 34 bases between. The CDR3 has 20 amino acids. CDR3 in DNA: TGTGCCTGGACCAAACTCGGGGGGCGCTTTATCGTGTTAGCATTAGATACGCAGTATTTT. Its translation: CAWTKLGGRFIVLALDTQYF.

The DNA for the CDR3 is TGTGCCAGCAGTGAATTTCCAGGGAGGGACTATGGCTACACCTTC. It yields the protein CASSEFPGRDYGYTF. V and J are TRBV2 and TRBJ1-2, with a tentative D call TRBD1 (5 bases). Trimming left V 2 bases short and J 3 bases short, with 13 bases between. From germline, CDR1 is SNHLY and CDR2 FYNNEI. CDR3 length: 15 residues.

Only one count was recorded for this clone. The rearrangement joins TRBV7-6 to TRBJ2-7, with 7 bases matching TRBD1. With V trimmed by 4 bases and J by 0 bases, 3 bases remained unmatched. The CDR3 length is 14 residues. CDR1 is SGHVS, CDR2 FNYEAQ, per germline. For the CDR3, the DNA is TGTGCCAGCAGCTCGGGACAGAGCTCCTACGAGCAGTACTTC. The encoded protein is CASSSGQSSYEQYF.

CDR3 residues: CASSESAGVGDTQYF. The CDR3, as DNA: TGTGCCAGCAGTGAAAGTGCGGGAGTAGGAGATACGCAGTATTTT. This chain connects TRBV6-1 to TRBJ2-3; TRBD2 aligns across 7 bases. There are 15 residues in the CDR3. Germline-derived CDR1 and CDR2 are MNHNS and SASEGT. Germline trimming cut 2 bases from V and 5 bases from J; bases unmatched to any gene: 7.

Concerning this clone itself: Other DNA sequences from this sample encode an identical CDR3 as well. This chain connects TRBV20-1 to TRBJ2-1; no clear D gene. Germline CDR1 and CDR2: DFQATT and SNEGSKA (reference sequence). CDR3 length: 11 amino acids. V lost 5 bases, J lost 1 base, and 3 bases lay in between. The CDR3 sequence is CSASSYNEQFF. CDR3 nucleotide sequence: TGCAGTGCTTCGTCCTACAATGAGCAGTTCTTC.

The chain is built from TRBV5-1 and TRBJ2-5, with 7 nucleotides matching TRBD1. The V gene's germline CDR1 is SGHRS and CDR2 YFSETQ. There are 14 residues in the CDR3. V lost 4 bases and J lost 5; bases outside the gene matches: 8. CDR3 coding DNA: TGCGCCAGCAGCGAGGGACAGCTTGCGGAGACCCAGTACTTC. Translated: CASSEGQLAETQYF. The full variable domain, its missing parts supplied by reference TRBV5-1 and TRBJ2-5, is KAGVTQTPRYLIKTRGQQVTLSCSPISGHRSVSWYQQTPGQGLQFLFEYFSETQRNKGNFPGRFSGRQFSNSRSEMNVSTLELGDSALYLCASSEGQLAETQYFGPGTRLLVL.

This clone was observed a handful of times. The J gene is TRBJ2-1, the V gene TRBV5-1; 7 nucleotides match TRBD2. CDR3 size: 18 residues. Germline V CDR1 and CDR2: SGHRS, YFSETQ. Trimming took 0 bases from V and 9 from J; bases not matched to a gene: 18. The CDR3 region has the DNA TGCGCCAGCAGCTTGGGTTGGGGGGGTGCCAGCGCTGTTGGTGAGCAGTTCTTC. Translating it yields CASSLGWGGASAVGEQFF.

The V gene is TRBV14, the J gene TRBJ2-5; D is possibly TRBD1 or TRBD2 (5 bases each). The J call is doubtful: the DNA matches TRBJ2-7 better. Germline assignment: CDR1 SGHDN and CDR2 FVKESK. The CDR3 spans 15 residues. The CDR3 reads CASSQDHVGAYEQYF. CDR3 sequence (DNA): TGTGCCAGCAGCCAGGACCATGTGGGGGCCTACGAGCAGTACTTC.

The chain joins TRBV7-6 to TRBJ2-7; TRBD1 aligns across 7 bases. J gave up 4 bases and V 3 bases, and 12 bases lay outside the gene matches. The CDR3 length is 16 residues. Germline CDR1 is SGHVS and CDR2 is FNYEAQ. In DNA form, the CDR3 reads TGTGCCAGCAGCTTGCACACCAACAGGGGTCTATACGAGCAGTACTTC. This sequence encodes CASSLHTNRGLYEQYF.

Here the CDR3 reads CASRDRKGDRSAEAFF. CDR3 nucleotides: TGTGCCAGCAGGGATAGAAAGGGGGACAGGAGCGCTGAAGCTTTCTTT. The gene calls are TRBV7-9 and TRBJ1-1, with 8 bases lining up with TRBD1. CDR1 is SEHNR and CDR2 is FQNEAQ in the germline V gene (reference sequence). The CDR3 runs to 16 residues. J lost 6 bases, V lost 6 bases, and 15 bases had no gene match. The whole variable domain, filled in from reference TRBV7-9 and TRBJ1-1, reads DTGVSQNPRHKITKRGQNVTFRCDPISEHNRLYWYRQTLGQGPEFLTYFQNEAQLEKSRLLSDRFSAERPKGSFSTLEIQRTEQGDSAMYLCASRDRKGDRSAEAFFGQGTRLTVV.

The chain carries TRBV29-1 and TRBJ1-1, with 7 bases matching TRBD1. J lost 6 bases, V lost 7 bases, and 8 bases had no gene match. Germline lookup yields CDR1 SQVTM and CDR2 ANQGSEA. The CDR3 loop spans 12 amino acids. CDR3 DNA sequence: TGCAGCGGACAATTAACAGGGGCTGAAGCTTTCTTT. It specifies CSGQLTGAEAFF.

The rearrangement uses TRBV19 and TRBJ2-1; 8 bases map to TRBD1. Germline V gives CDR1 LNHDA, CDR2 SQIVND (reference sequence). V gave up 6 bases and J gave up 4 bases; unmatched junction bases: 14. CDR3 length: 17 residues. Here the CDR3 DNA reads TGTGCCAGTAGCCCTGCCTCCGGGACAGGCCCATACAATGAGCAGTTCTTC. This encodes CASSPASGTGPYNEQFF.

This chain links TRBV2 with TRBJ2-1; TRBD1 matches 8 bases. The CDR3 has 15 residues. Losses at the gene ends were 6 bases for V and 0 bases for J; bases not matched to a gene: 4. Germline V gene lookup returns CDR1 SNHLY and CDR2 FYNNEI. The CDR3 loop is CASSLGQGSYNEQFF. CDR3 nucleotides: TGTGCCAGCAGCCTTGGACAGGGCTCCTACAATGAGCAGTTCTTC.

This sequence joins TRBV27 and TRBJ2-4; D perhaps matches TRBD2 (5 bases). Trimming removed 6 bases from V and 12 bases from J, with 21 bases in between. The CDR3 loop spans 14 amino acids. Germline-derived CDR1 and CDR2 are MNHEY and SMNVEV (reference sequence). CDR3 nucleotide sequence: TGTGCCAGCAGCGCTACGGGGATAACTGGCAGTCAGTACTTC. Amino acid sequence: CASSATGITGSQYF.

This clone was seen once. This chain links TRBV19 with TRBJ2-1, with TRBD2 identical over 7 bases. Unmatched junction bases numbered 1, after V lost 2 bases and J lost 9 bases. The CDR3 consists of 12 residues. Germline V gives CDR1 LNHDA, CDR2 SQIVND (reference sequence). DNA of the CDR3: TGTGCCAGTAGTATATCGGGAGGTGAGCAGTTCTTC. Protein: CASSISGGEQFF.